Listed below are T cell receptor beta chains from one sample, sequenced in a study of T-cell memory formation after mild COVID-19. TCRdb re-analysed the 5' RACE reads in MiXCR, keeping a single row per CDR3 protein. The sample has about 350,000 distinct CDR3 sequences, roughly 15% seen once. Specimen: PBMCs or a T cell subset sorted from them (not recorded which). The source of these receptors is a man aged 18 to 30 who had mild COVID-19 (a few samples of this study predate the infection). Cell type and time point are not known. Each CDR3 is given with its conserved first and last residue. The D gene is left open where the match is weak. The size of a clone is reported for some rows only, either as once, few or many, or as a class for expanded clones.

D: TRBD2; J: TRBJ2-1; size: -; V: TRBV7-9; DNA: TGTGCCAGCAGCACATGGTATGGGCTAGCGGCCTCCTACAATGAGCAGTTCTTC; CDR3: CASSTWYGLAASYNEQFF
D: -; J: TRBJ1-5; size: -; V: TRBV6-1; DNA: TGTGCCAGCAAGCAGGTTTTGGCCGTCGGGCCCCAGCATTTT; CDR3: CASKQVLAVGPQHF
D: TRBD2; J: TRBJ2-3; size: few; V: TRBV20-1; DNA: TGCAGTGCTCCTAGACTAGCGGGGACCCCAGATACGCAGTATTTT; CDR3: CSAPRLAGTPDTQYF
D: -; J: TRBJ2-3; size: -; V: TRBV2; DNA: TGTGCCAGCAGGAGGACTATGTTTCAAGATACGCAGTATTTT; CDR3: CASRRTMFQDTQYF
D: TRBD1; J: TRBJ1-1; size: few; V: TRBV12-3/TRBV12-4; DNA: TGTGCCAGCAGAAACAGGGGCCTGGGCACTGAAGCTTTCTTT; CDR3: CASRNRGLGTEAFF
D: -; J: TRBJ2-5; size: -; V: TRBV6-2/TRBV6-3; DNA: TGTGCCAGCGCCCCCCGTCGAAGCCGAACGCAAGAGACCCAGTACTTC; CDR3: CASAPRRSRTQETQYF
D: TRBD2; J: TRBJ2-2; size: few; V: TRBV7-6; DNA: TGTGCCAGCCTCCTCCCGGGGGGAGCGGTCCCTTTCGACACCGGGGAGCTGTTTTTT; CDR3: CASLLPGGAVPFDTGELFF
D: -; J: TRBJ1-1; size: -; V: TRBV30; DNA: TGTGCCTGGGCTATTGAGGCTGAAGCTTTCTTT; CDR3: CAWAIEAEAFF
D: -; J: TRBJ1-4; size: -; V: TRBV15; DNA: TGTGCCACCAGCAGAGAAGTGTTTGAAAAACTGTTTTTT; CDR3: CATSREVFEKLFF
D: TRBD2; J: TRBJ2-1; size: -; V: TRBV19; DNA: TGTGCCAGTAGTTTGACTAGCGGGGGATTTTACAATGAGCAGTTCTTC; CDR3: CASSLTSGGFYNEQFF
D: TRBD1; J: TRBJ1-2; size: -; V: TRBV5-5; DNA: TGTGCCAGCAGCTGGGACAGGGGGATCGACTATGGCTACACCTTC; CDR3: CASSWDRGIDYGYTF
D: -; J: TRBJ1-6; size: -; V: TRBV4-3; DNA: TGCGCCAGCAGCCAAGATCGTGCCTCCTATAATTCACCCCTCCACTTT; CDR3: CASSQDRASYNSPLHF
D: TRBD1; J: TRBJ2-7; size: -; V: TRBV5-4; DNA: TGTGCCAGCAGCTCCGACAGGGTAACCTACGAGCAGTACTTC; CDR3: CASSSDRVTYEQYF
D: -; J: TRBJ1-1; size: many; V: TRBV5-1; DNA: TGCGCCAGCAGCTTGGTTGGGGGCTCTGAAGCTTTCTTT; CDR3: CASSLVGGSEAFF
D: -; J: TRBJ2-2; size: -; V: TRBV6-2/TRBV6-3; DNA: TGTGCCAGCAGTCACCGGGCGGGGGCCAACACCGGGGAGCTGTTTTTT; CDR3: CASSHRAGANTGELFF
D: -; J: TRBJ2-7; size: -; V: TRBV7-2; DNA: TGTGCCAGCAGCTTAGCCGCAGGGGATACCTACGAGCAGTACTTC; CDR3: CASSLAAGDTYEQYF
D: -; J: TRBJ2-7; size: -; V: TRBV7-9; DNA: TGTGCCAGCAGCTATGACAGCGGCGAGCAGTACTTC; CDR3: CASSYDSGEQYF
D: -; J: TRBJ1-5; size: -; V: TRBV12-3/TRBV12-4; DNA: TGTGCCAGCAGGCTGACAGGACAGCCCCAGCATTTT; CDR3: CASRLTGQPQHF
D: TRBD1; J: TRBJ2-7; size: -; V: TRBV12-3/TRBV12-4; DNA: TGTGCCAGCAGTCCGAGGACAGGGATTAGCGAGCAGTACTTC; CDR3: CASSPRTGISEQYF
D: -; J: TRBJ2-4; size: few; V: TRBV9; DNA: TGTGCCAGCAGCGTCTCAGCACTAGCCAAAAACATTCAGTACTTC; CDR3: CASSVSALAKNIQYF
D: TRBD1; J: TRBJ1-5; size: -; V: TRBV24-1; DNA: TGTGCCACCCGGGGTGGCGGGACAGGCAATCAGCCCCAGCATTTT; CDR3: CATRGGGTGNQPQHF
D: -; J: TRBJ2-7; size: many; V: TRBV5-1; DNA: TGCGCCAGCAGCTGGGGGGACAGAAACTCCTACGAGCAGTACTTC; CDR3: CASSWGDRNSYEQYF
D: TRBD2; J: TRBJ2-5; size: -; V: TRBV5-6; DNA: TGTGCCAGCAGCCTACCTAGCGGTCTCGCCGTTGGGACCCAGTACTTC; CDR3: CASSLPSGLAVGTQYF
D: -; J: TRBJ1-6; size: few; V: TRBV7-6; DNA: TGTGCCAGCAGCTTAGGCAGGGTATTTTCACCCCTCCACTTT; CDR3: CASSLGRVFSPLHF
D: TRBD1; J: TRBJ2-5; size: few; V: TRBV7-2; DNA: TGTGCCAGCAGCTTTGCCTCGGACAGGGGAAGGGAGACCCAGTACTTC; CDR3: CASSFASDRGRETQYF
D: TRBD2; J: TRBJ2-1; size: -; V: TRBV13; DNA: TGTGCCAGCAGCTTAGGCTTAGGGACTAGCGGGGACAATGAGCAGTTCTTC; CDR3: CASSLGLGTSGDNEQFF
D: -; J: TRBJ2-7; size: few; V: TRBV21-1; DNA: TGTGCCAGCAAGTGTAGTGTCCCATGCTACGAGCAGTACTTC; CDR3: CASKCSVPCYEQYF
D: TRBD1; J: TRBJ2-7; size: few; V: TRBV29-1; DNA: TGCAGCGTTGCGGCGAGACAGGGGCACTCCTACGAGCAGTACTTC; CDR3: CSVAARQGHSYEQYF
D: -; J: TRBJ2-1; size: -; V: TRBV2; DNA: TGTGCCAGCAGTGTGGGCAGGTACAATGAGCAGTTCTTC; CDR3: CASSVGRYNEQFF
D: TRBD1; J: TRBJ2-5; size: few; V: TRBV5-1; DNA: TGCGCCAGCAGCCCCTATGGGACAGTCATGGCCCAGTACTTC; CDR3: CASSPYGTVMAQYF
D: -; J: TRBJ1-5; size: -; V: TRBV5-5; DNA: TGTGCCAGCAGCCCAGAACCCAATCAGCCCCAGCATTTT; CDR3: CASSPEPNQPQHF
D: -; J: TRBJ2-1; size: few; V: TRBV20-1; DNA: TGCAGTGCTAGCCAACCGGCAGGGCGTGAGCAGTTCTTC; CDR3: CSASQPAGREQFF
D: TRBD1; J: TRBJ2-7; size: -; V: TRBV7-9; DNA: TGTGCCAGCAGCCGTGGGACAGGGGGCGGCTACGAGCAGTACTTC; CDR3: CASSRGTGGGYEQYF
D: TRBD2; J: TRBJ2-7; size: -; V: TRBV7-9; DNA: TGTGCCAGCAGCGCCCCAGCGGGGGTCGAGCAGTACTTC; CDR3: CASSAPAGVEQYF
D: TRBD1; J: TRBJ2-1; size: -; V: TRBV5-1; DNA: TGCGCCAGCAGCCGACAGGGGGACCCCAATGAGCAGTTCTTC; CDR3: CASSRQGDPNEQFF
D: -; J: TRBJ2-7; size: many; V: TRBV5-1; DNA: TGCGCCAGCAGCTTGGGTGACAGCACCTACGAGCAGTACTTC; CDR3: CASSLGDSTYEQYF
D: -; J: TRBJ2-3; size: many; V: TRBV2; DNA: TGTGCCAGCAGTGAGGTATCGGTAGGGGATACGCAGTATTTT; CDR3: CASSEVSVGDTQYF